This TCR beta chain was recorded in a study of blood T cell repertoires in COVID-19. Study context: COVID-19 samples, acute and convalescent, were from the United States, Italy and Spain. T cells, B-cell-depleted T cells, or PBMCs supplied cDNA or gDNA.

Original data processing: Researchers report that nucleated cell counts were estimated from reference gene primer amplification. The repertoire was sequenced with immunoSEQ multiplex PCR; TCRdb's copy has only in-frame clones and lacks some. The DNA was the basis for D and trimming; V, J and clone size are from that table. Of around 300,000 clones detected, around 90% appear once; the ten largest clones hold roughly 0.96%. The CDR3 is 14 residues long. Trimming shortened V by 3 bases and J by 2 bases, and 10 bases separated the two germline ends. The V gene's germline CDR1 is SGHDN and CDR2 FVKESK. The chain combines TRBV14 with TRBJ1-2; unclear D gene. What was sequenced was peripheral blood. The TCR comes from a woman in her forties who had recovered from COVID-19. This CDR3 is CASSQPGRNYGYTF. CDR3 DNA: TGTGCCAGCAGCCAGCCGGGGAGAAACTATGGCTACACCTTC. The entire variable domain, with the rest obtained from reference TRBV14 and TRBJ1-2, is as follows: EAGVTQFPSHSVIEKGQTVTLRCDPISGHDNLYWYRRVMGKEIKFLLHFVKESKQDESGMPNNRFLAERTGGTYSTLKVQPAELEDSGVYFCASSQPGRNYGYTFGSGTRLTVV.